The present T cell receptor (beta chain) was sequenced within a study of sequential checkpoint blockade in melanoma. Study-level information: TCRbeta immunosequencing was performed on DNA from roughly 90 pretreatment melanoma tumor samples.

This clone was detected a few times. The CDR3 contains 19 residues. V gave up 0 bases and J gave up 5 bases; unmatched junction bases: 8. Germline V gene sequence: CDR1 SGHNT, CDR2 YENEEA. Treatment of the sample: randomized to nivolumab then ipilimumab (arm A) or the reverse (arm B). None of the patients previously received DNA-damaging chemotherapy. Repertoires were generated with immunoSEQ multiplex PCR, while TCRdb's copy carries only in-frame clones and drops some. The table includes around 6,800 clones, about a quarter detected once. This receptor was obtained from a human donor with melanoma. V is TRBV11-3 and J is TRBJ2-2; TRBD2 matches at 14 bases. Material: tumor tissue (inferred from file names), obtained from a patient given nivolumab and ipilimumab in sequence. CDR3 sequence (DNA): TGTGCCAGCAGCTTAGATCCCCCCTGGACTAGCGGGAGGACCGGGGAGCTGTTTTTT. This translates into CASSLDPPWTSGRTGELFF.